The present TCR beta chain was sequenced within a study of blood T cell repertoires in COVID-19. The overall study: PBMCs, B-cell-depleted T cells, or T cells provided the cDNA or gDNA that made up the material.

V dropped 2 bases and J dropped 8 bases, with 9 bases sitting between them. The CDR3 spans 12 residues. The germline CDR1 and CDR2 sequences are MNHNS and SASEGT. TCRdb's copy holds only in-frame clones and misses some; the assay was immunoSEQ multiplex PCR. The sample yields tens of thousands of clones, 80% to 90% seen once. Specimen: peripheral blood. J is TRBJ1-2 and V is TRBV6-1; possibly TRBD1 for D (5 bases). This receptor was obtained from a woman aged 55-75 years with acute or convalescent COVID-19. The CDR3 bases are TGTGCCAGCAGTGAACAGGGTCGAGGCTACACCTTC. The encoded protein is CASSEQGRGYTF.